These T cell receptor beta chains were read from a single sample in a study of radiotherapy plus CTLA-4 blockade in lung cancer. Using immunoSEQ multiplex PCR, the repertoire was profiled, and TCRdb retains in-frame clones only, with some absent. Found here are more than 75,000 clones, roughly 80% of them singletons; the top ten hold roughly 24%. Sample: peripheral blood, taken from a patient treated with radiotherapy plus ipilimumab. All receptors derive from a human donor with non-small cell lung cancer that progressed on radiotherapy plus ipilimumab. Each CDR3 is given with its conserved first and last residue. Each record gives: J gene, D gene, V gene, CDR3 protein. D genes are given only for firm matches.

j_gene: TRBJ2-1; d_gene: TRBD2; v_gene: TRBV11-2; CDR3aa: CASSLANGGYEQFF
j_gene: TRBJ2-2; d_gene: TRBD1; v_gene: TRBV28; CDR3aa: CASRETGITGELFF
j_gene: TRBJ2-7; d_gene: TRBD1; v_gene: TRBV10-3; CDR3aa: CAISDSRTGLYEQYF
j_gene: TRBJ2-1; d_gene: -; v_gene: TRBV6-5; CDR3aa: CASQDSNLNEQFF
j_gene: TRBJ2-7; d_gene: -; v_gene: TRBV7-8; CDR3aa: CASSPGPHEVPREQYF
j_gene: TRBJ2-4; d_gene: TRBD1; v_gene: TRBV19; CDR3aa: CASSMGNPGQGAENIQYF
j_gene: TRBJ1-4; d_gene: -; v_gene: TRBV28; CDR3aa: CASRKYRAEKLFF
j_gene: TRBJ2-7; d_gene: -; v_gene: TRBV5-6; CDR3aa: CASSLDNAYEQYF
j_gene: TRBJ2-1; d_gene: TRBD2; v_gene: TRBV7-8; CDR3aa: CASSLAPGTSGGGQFF
j_gene: TRBJ1-4; d_gene: TRBD1; v_gene: TRBV25-1; CDR3aa: CASSGRQGREKLFF
j_gene: TRBJ2-3; d_gene: TRBD2; v_gene: TRBV6-5; CDR3aa: CASSPSGRGTDTQYF
j_gene: -; d_gene: TRBD2; v_gene: TRBV6-5; CDR3aa: CASSYSGGGEQYF
j_gene: TRBJ2-2; d_gene: TRBD2; v_gene: TRBV9; CDR3aa: CASSARLARAGELFF
j_gene: TRBJ2-1; d_gene: -; v_gene: TRBV5-1; CDR3aa: CASSLDPGLREQFF
j_gene: TRBJ1-2; d_gene: TRBD1; v_gene: TRBV6-6; CDR3aa: CASTTGTALYGYTF
j_gene: TRBJ2-3; d_gene: -; v_gene: TRBV4-2; CDR3aa: CASSQAGSSTDTQYF
j_gene: TRBJ2-3; d_gene: -; v_gene: TRBV5-4; CDR3aa: CASSGSFSTDTQYF
j_gene: TRBJ2-1; d_gene: TRBD2; v_gene: TRBV18; CDR3aa: CASSVRLGSGRSSPTYNEQFF
j_gene: TRBJ2-2; d_gene: TRBD2; v_gene: TRBV4-1; CDR3aa: CASSERVLSELAGTGELFF
j_gene: TRBJ1-4; d_gene: -; v_gene: TRBV9; CDR3aa: CASSVDQSGEKLFF
j_gene: TRBJ2-1; d_gene: TRBD2; v_gene: TRBV28; CDR3aa: CASGSSGSYNEQFF
j_gene: TRBJ1-2; d_gene: -; v_gene: TRBV29-1; CDR3aa: CSVEDQQKYYGYTF
j_gene: TRBJ1-1; d_gene: -; v_gene: TRBV7-5; CDR3aa: CARSLLDRMNTEAFF
j_gene: TRBJ2-2; d_gene: -; v_gene: TRBV7-2; CDR3aa: CASSWGLGRVSGELFF
j_gene: TRBJ2-2; d_gene: -; v_gene: TRBV30; CDR3aa: CASNQGTGELFF
j_gene: TRBJ2-3; d_gene: TRBD1; v_gene: TRBV5-1; CDR3aa: CASSRDRGTDTQYF
j_gene: TRBJ2-7; d_gene: -; v_gene: TRBV11-2; CDR3aa: CASSPIRRGAGVSYEQYF
j_gene: TRBJ2-1; d_gene: -; v_gene: TRBV7-3; CDR3aa: CASSLRGASYNEQFF
j_gene: TRBJ2-1; d_gene: TRBD1; v_gene: TRBV7-2; CDR3aa: CASSLVGSGGYNEQFF
j_gene: TRBJ1-3; d_gene: -; v_gene: TRBV5-6; CDR3aa: CASRRAGYSGNTIYF
j_gene: TRBJ2-3; d_gene: -; v_gene: TRBV28; CDR3aa: CAHGGGDTQYF
j_gene: TRBJ1-5; d_gene: -; v_gene: TRBV21-1; CDR3aa: CASSKVGGYSNQPQHF
j_gene: TRBJ2-3; d_gene: TRBD2; v_gene: TRBV29-1; CDR3aa: CSVEGTSGSTDTQYF
j_gene: TRBJ1-1; d_gene: -; v_gene: TRBV2; CDR3aa: CASSPTGRPSGTEAFF
j_gene: TRBJ1-5; d_gene: -; v_gene: TRBV2; CDR3aa: CASTGGQGQPQHF
j_gene: TRBJ1-2; d_gene: TRBD1; v_gene: TRBV9; CDR3aa: CASSVRGTGEDYGYTF
j_gene: TRBJ1-4; d_gene: -; v_gene: TRBV6-1; CDR3aa: CASSEWAGRVEKLFF
j_gene: TRBJ2-3; d_gene: TRBD2; v_gene: TRBV2; CDR3aa: CASLLGLAGAWYF
j_gene: TRBJ2-5; d_gene: TRBD1; v_gene: TRBV9; CDR3aa: CASSAQSTGPGGTQYF
j_gene: TRBJ1-2; d_gene: -; v_gene: TRBV4-1; CDR3aa: CASSRSYPAETSGYTF
j_gene: TRBJ2-5; d_gene: TRBD1; v_gene: TRBV6-5; CDR3aa: CASQETGGGTQYF
j_gene: TRBJ2-1; d_gene: -; v_gene: TRBV9; CDR3aa: CASSAGTNYNEQFF
j_gene: TRBJ2-2; d_gene: -; v_gene: TRBV2; CDR3aa: CASSENGWAGELFF
j_gene: TRBJ2-3; d_gene: -; v_gene: TRBV6-4; CDR3aa: CASSDRRDTQYF
j_gene: TRBJ2-3; d_gene: -; v_gene: TRBV4-1; CDR3aa: CASSPGSTDTQYF
j_gene: TRBJ1-5; d_gene: TRBD1; v_gene: TRBV27; CDR3aa: CASRPDRGPQPQHF
j_gene: TRBJ2-5; d_gene: -; v_gene: TRBV30; CDR3aa: CAWSRGGRETQYF
j_gene: TRBJ2-7; d_gene: TRBD1; v_gene: TRBV11-2; CDR3aa: CASSFQRDSAYYEQYF
j_gene: TRBJ2-4; d_gene: -; v_gene: TRBV19; CDR3aa: CASSEPGLAKNIQYF
j_gene: TRBJ1-1; d_gene: TRBD1; v_gene: TRBV9; CDR3aa: CASSPDRGDTEAFF
j_gene: TRBJ2-1; d_gene: -; v_gene: TRBV9; CDR3aa: CASSVLGTYNEQFF
j_gene: TRBJ2-3; d_gene: -; v_gene: TRBV6-1; CDR3aa: CASSEAMIDTQYF